This T cell receptor (beta chain) was documented in a study of human T cells and chemical hapten exposure. Study context: Patch tests delivered 0.01% DPC to the upper back and were evaluated at 6 days. The study's findings and limits: Significantly greater numbers of large CDR3 similarity clusters came from expanded TCRs than from controls. PT1 expanded TCR numbers tracked positively with patch test score. Having alopecia, donors may respond immunologically unlike healthy people.

The V segment lost 1 base and the J segment 4 bases; nucleotides outside the gene matches: 7. CDR1 is LGHNA, CDR2 YSLEER, per germline. The CDR3 sequence is 15 residues long. Each CDR3 protein gets one entry after TCRdb re-called the RACE reads with MiXCR. This table holds about 160,000 distinct CDR3 sequences, 28% found once. This clonotype was observed once. Its target is not known. Time point noted: patch test 3, about 24 weeks after DPC sensitization. Specified treatment: therapeutic diphenylcyclopropenone sensitization with weekly scalp DPC. The sequenced sample was whole blood, obtained in connection with sensitization to the hapten diphenylcyclopropenone (DPC). This TCR came from a woman between 18 and 29 years old with alopecia areata. Some clones in this sample may be carry-over from other donors' samples. V and J are TRBV4-3 and TRBJ2-7; 7 bases match TRBD1. The DNA of the CDR3 is TGCGCCAGCAGCCAAGCCGTAGGACAGGCGTACGAGCAGTACTTC. Translation: CASSQAVGQAYEQYF.